A selection of T cell receptor beta chains follows, all from one sample in a study of T cell repertoires in cytomegalovirus infection. TCRdb re-called the reads with MiXCR, one entry per CDR3 protein. In the table there are about 900,000 distinct CDR3 sequences, 30% to 40% of which are singletons. No antigens are known for them. The sample here was cultured CD8+ T cells from PBMCs, taken from culture after CMV antigen stimulation. These receptors all stem from a human donor in good health (CMV status not recorded). Some clones in this sample may be carry-over from other donors' samples. The CDR3 runs from the conserved cysteine through the conserved F or W. The D gene is left open where the match is weak. Clone size is shown for a subset of rows, as once, few, many or a class of expanded clone.

v_call: TRBV6-6; j_call: TRBJ2-1; d_call: -; clone_size: -; cdr3_aa: CASSYYNNEQFF; cdr3_nt: TGTGCCAGCAGTTACTACAACAATGAGCAGTTCTTC
v_call: TRBV6-5; j_call: TRBJ1-4; d_call: -; clone_size: -; cdr3_aa: CASSYLGALNEKLFF; cdr3_nt: TGTGCCAGCAGTTACCTGGGAGCACTTAATGAAAAACTGTTTTTT
v_call: TRBV27; j_call: TRBJ2-7; d_call: TRBD1; clone_size: -; cdr3_aa: CAVRQGASYEQYF; cdr3_nt: TGTGCCGTTCGGCAGGGGGCTTCCTACGAGCAGTACTTC
v_call: TRBV7-8; j_call: TRBJ1-2; d_call: -; clone_size: many; cdr3_aa: CASSLLASYGYTF; cdr3_nt: TGTGCCAGCAGCTTACTCGCGTCCTATGGCTACACCTTC
v_call: TRBV4-1; j_call: TRBJ1-1; d_call: -; clone_size: -; cdr3_aa: CASSQVEQFNEAFF; cdr3_nt: TGCGCCAGCAGCCAAGTGGAACAGTTTAACGAAGCTTTCTTT
v_call: TRBV27; j_call: TRBJ1-5; d_call: -; clone_size: -; cdr3_aa: CASGGDQPQHF; cdr3_nt: TGTGCCAGCGGAGGGGATCAGCCCCAGCATTTT
v_call: TRBV27; j_call: TRBJ1-1; d_call: -; clone_size: -; cdr3_aa: CASSLVVRDPEAFF; cdr3_nt: TGTGCCAGCAGTTTGGTCGTCAGGGACCCTGAAGCTTTCTTT
v_call: TRBV7-2; j_call: TRBJ2-4; d_call: -; clone_size: -; cdr3_aa: CACSLVSSDGIQYF; cdr3_nt: TGTGCCTGCAGCTTAGTGAGCTCCGATGGCATTCAGTACTTC
v_call: TRBV19; j_call: TRBJ2-2; d_call: -; clone_size: -; cdr3_aa: CASTGYTGELFF; cdr3_nt: TGTGCCAGTACGGGGTACACCGGGGAGCTGTTTTTT
v_call: TRBV4-2; j_call: TRBJ1-1; d_call: -; clone_size: -; cdr3_aa: CASSQETATEAFF; cdr3_nt: TGTGCCAGCAGCCAAGAGACAGCGACTGAAGCTTTCTTT
v_call: TRBV27; j_call: TRBJ1-4; d_call: -; clone_size: few; cdr3_aa: CASSLWPNEKLFF; cdr3_nt: TGTGCCAGCAGTTTATGGCCCAATGAAAAACTGTTTTTT
v_call: TRBV2; j_call: TRBJ2-1; d_call: -; clone_size: -; cdr3_aa: CASSEAEPEQFF; cdr3_nt: TGTGCCAGCAGTGAAGCGGAACCCGAGCAGTTCTTC
v_call: TRBV7-6; j_call: TRBJ1-2; d_call: TRBD1; clone_size: -; cdr3_aa: CASSLIAGGYGYTF; cdr3_nt: TGTGCCAGCAGCTTAATCGCAGGGGGCTACGGCTACACCTTC
v_call: TRBV13; j_call: TRBJ2-7; d_call: TRBD2; clone_size: -; cdr3_aa: CASSPGLAPLLAYEQYF; cdr3_nt: TGTGCCAGCAGCCCGGGACTAGCCCCCCTGCTGGCCTACGAGCAGTACTTC
v_call: TRBV5-6; j_call: TRBJ2-6; d_call: TRBD1; clone_size: few; cdr3_aa: CASTQPNPYRGSSGANVLTF; cdr3_nt: TGTGCCAGCACCCAACCCAATCCCTACAGGGGCAGCTCTGGGGCCAACGTCCTGACTTTC
v_call: TRBV7-8; j_call: TRBJ2-5; d_call: -; clone_size: many; cdr3_aa: CASSLGGGYQETQYF; cdr3_nt: TGTGCCAGCAGCTTAGGAGGGGGGTACCAAGAGACCCAGTACTTC
v_call: TRBV6-5; j_call: TRBJ2-2; d_call: -; clone_size: few; cdr3_aa: CASRTGGELFF; cdr3_nt: TGTGCCAGCAGGACGGGGGGGGAGCTGTTTTTT
v_call: TRBV7-2; j_call: TRBJ1-5; d_call: TRBD1; clone_size: many; cdr3_aa: CASSFRQGYNQPQHF; cdr3_nt: TGTGCCAGCAGCTTTCGACAGGGATACAATCAGCCCCAGCATTTT
v_call: TRBV28; j_call: TRBJ1-1; d_call: TRBD1; clone_size: -; cdr3_aa: CASTDRDRGLYTEAFF; cdr3_nt: TGTGCCAGCACCGACCGGGACAGGGGGCTGTACACTGAAGCTTTCTTT
v_call: TRBV7-9; j_call: TRBJ2-1; d_call: TRBD2; clone_size: many; cdr3_aa: CASTTLAGGLDEQFF; cdr3_nt: TGTGCCAGCACCACACTAGCGGGGGGCCTCGATGAGCAGTTCTTC
v_call: TRBV2; j_call: TRBJ2-3; d_call: TRBD2; clone_size: once; cdr3_aa: CASSEAPRSGAPDTQYF; cdr3_nt: TGTGCCAGCAGTGAAGCCCCCAGGAGCGGGGCTCCAGATACGCAGTATTTT
v_call: TRBV27; j_call: TRBJ1-2; d_call: -; clone_size: -; cdr3_aa: CASSGGGGRNYGYTF; cdr3_nt: TGTGCCAGCAGTGGCGGGGGGGGGCGCAATTATGGCTACACCTTC
v_call: TRBV4-2; j_call: TRBJ1-1; d_call: -; clone_size: -; cdr3_aa: CASSQKGAGNTEAFF; cdr3_nt: TGTGCCAGCAGCCAAAAAGGGGCAGGGAACACTGAAGCTTTCTTT
v_call: TRBV2; j_call: TRBJ1-1; d_call: -; clone_size: -; cdr3_aa: CASPTAMNTEAFF; cdr3_nt: TGTGCCAGCCCGACAGCCATGAACACTGAAGCTTTCTTT
v_call: TRBV27; j_call: TRBJ2-1; d_call: -; clone_size: -; cdr3_aa: CASSQDGRRYFF; cdr3_nt: TGTGCCAGCAGTCAGGACGGCCGGAGGTATTTCTTC
v_call: TRBV12-3/TRBV12-4; j_call: TRBJ2-4; d_call: TRBD2; clone_size: -; cdr3_aa: CASSYTSGGLKNIQYF; cdr3_nt: TGTGCCAGCAGTTACACTAGCGGGGGACTTAAAAACATTCAGTACTTC
v_call: TRBV19; j_call: TRBJ2-7; d_call: TRBD1; clone_size: few; cdr3_aa: CASRKQGQPAYEQYF; cdr3_nt: TGTGCCAGTAGAAAACAGGGGCAACCAGCATACGAGCAGTACTTC
v_call: TRBV12-3/TRBV12-4; j_call: TRBJ2-5; d_call: TRBD2; clone_size: -; cdr3_aa: CASRAGKSGEETQYF; cdr3_nt: TGTGCCAGCAGAGCCGGGAAAAGCGGGGAAGAGACCCAGTACTTC
v_call: TRBV12-3/TRBV12-4; j_call: TRBJ1-1; d_call: -; clone_size: -; cdr3_aa: CASKFRGITEAFF; cdr3_nt: TGTGCCAGCAAGTTTCGGGGAATTACTGAAGCTTTCTTT